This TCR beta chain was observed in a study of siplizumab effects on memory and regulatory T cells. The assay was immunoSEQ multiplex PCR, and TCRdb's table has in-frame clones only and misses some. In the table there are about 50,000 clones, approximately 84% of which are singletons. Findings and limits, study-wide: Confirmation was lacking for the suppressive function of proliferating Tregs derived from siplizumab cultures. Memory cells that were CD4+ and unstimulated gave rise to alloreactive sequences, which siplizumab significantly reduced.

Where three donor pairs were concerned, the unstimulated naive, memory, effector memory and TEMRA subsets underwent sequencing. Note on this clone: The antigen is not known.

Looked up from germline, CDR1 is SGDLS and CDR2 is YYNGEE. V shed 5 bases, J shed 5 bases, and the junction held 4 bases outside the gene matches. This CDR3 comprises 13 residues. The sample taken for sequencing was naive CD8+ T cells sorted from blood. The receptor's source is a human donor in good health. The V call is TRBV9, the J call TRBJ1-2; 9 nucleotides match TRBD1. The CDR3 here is CASSVGQGYGYTF. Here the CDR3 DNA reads TGTGCCAGCAGTGTCGGACAGGGGTATGGCTACACCTTC.